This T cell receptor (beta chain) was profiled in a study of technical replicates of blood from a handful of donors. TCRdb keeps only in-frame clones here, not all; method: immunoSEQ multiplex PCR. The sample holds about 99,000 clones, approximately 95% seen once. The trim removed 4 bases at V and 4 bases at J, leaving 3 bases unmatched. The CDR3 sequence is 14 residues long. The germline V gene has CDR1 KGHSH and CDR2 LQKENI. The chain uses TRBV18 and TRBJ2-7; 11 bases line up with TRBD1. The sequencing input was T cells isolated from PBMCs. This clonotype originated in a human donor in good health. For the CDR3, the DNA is TGTGCCAGCTCACTTGGGGACAGGGGGTACGAGCAGTACTTC. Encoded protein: CASSLGDRGYEQYF.